This is a list of T cell receptor beta chains from one sample in a study of post-analysis software for immune sequencing data. TCRdb reanalysed the PCR reads using MiXCR and keeps one entry per CDR3 protein. The table lists over 700,000 distinct CDR3 sequences, about 27% of them singletons. What was sequenced was blood. Every receptor here comes from a girl between 10 and 17 years old with multiple sclerosis. CDR3s include the opening cysteine and the closing phenylalanine or tryptophan.

v_call	cdr3_length	cdr3_aa
TRBV13	13	CASSYPEGREQYF
TRBV27	13	CASSLHSFREQYF
TRBV6-5	14	CASSYQGSRAEAFF
TRBV29-1	14	CSGEGSGRAGELFF
TRBV9	14	CASSVGPHTYGYTF
TRBV7-2	15	CASGAGVVAKNIQYF
TRBV12-3/TRBV12-4	16	CASSSLGGVGTDTQYF
TRBV6-5	14	CASSYSSGADTQYF
TRBV12-3/TRBV12-4	17	CASTTRLAEYSTDTQYF
TRBV29-1	11	CSVYRDPEAFF
TRBV20-1	15	CSAGDPAARTDTQYF
TRBV28	15	CASSPPREVRNEQFF
TRBV6-6	15	CASSRPGGSNQPQHF
TRBV7-2	15	CASSSRSGRGDTQYF
TRBV28	13	CASRVGTPYEQYF
TRBV7-2	15	CASSKYEWGNYEQYF
TRBV5-6	14	CASSWRGANYGYTF
TRBV7-9	16	CASSGPGLARDYEQFF
TRBV5-1	15	CASSRTSGVLETQYF
TRBV29-1	14	CSVEKAGGHNEQFF
TRBV7-2	16	CASLAVFSKSYNEQFF
TRBV12-3/TRBV12-4	15	CASSLGPADNSPLHF
TRBV6-1	13	CASSDTPKGEQFF
TRBV5-1	16	CASSVALAGGPNEQYF
TRBV28	15	CASSSKGVGANVLTF
TRBV20-1	13	CSARAGTNSPLHF
TRBV20-1	18	CSAFLAGGSAWALPEQYF
TRBV6-5	13	CASSDTLGTEAFF
TRBV14	15	CASSQGETGKSEAFF
TRBV19	14	CASSLGQGEAEAFF
TRBV5-5	15	CASSLRVGVNYEQYF
TRBV2	15	CASNVGEGGNQPQHF
TRBV19	15	CASSITGGKNSPLHF
TRBV7-2	16	CASSPEPGTVSEKLFF
TRBV27	14	CASRTPQGTTEAFF
TRBV6-5	16	CASTPQGQRANYGYTF
TRBV2	13	CASRLDRGSAYTF
TRBV7-9	15	CASSLGRNSKNIQYF
TRBV5-1	15	CASQRPGLSYETQYF
TRBV20-1	14	CSARAPTDLYGYTF
TRBV4-3	15	CASSQDQLAADTQYF
TRBV20-1	15	CSAIASGTLSYEQYF
TRBV2	14	CASSPGQGPSGQFF
TRBV5-1	17	CASSLAASGSGADTQYF
TRBV20-1	10	CSAEPDTQYF
TRBV27	14	CASSPDLYEETQYF
TRBV5-1	12	CASRPVDGEAFF
TRBV2	17	CASTPLLASGRINEQFF
TRBV5-6	17	CASSWRGQVPFSYEQYF
TRBV20-1	15	CSASGLSTTNYEQYF
TRBV20-1	14	CSGTGTGMNTEAFF
TRBV12-5	11	CASVEGYEQYF
TRBV4-1	16	CASSQEGSGLQETQYF
TRBV18	15	CASSPLPGQNTEAFF
TRBV3-1	14	CASSQVSLAPEQFF